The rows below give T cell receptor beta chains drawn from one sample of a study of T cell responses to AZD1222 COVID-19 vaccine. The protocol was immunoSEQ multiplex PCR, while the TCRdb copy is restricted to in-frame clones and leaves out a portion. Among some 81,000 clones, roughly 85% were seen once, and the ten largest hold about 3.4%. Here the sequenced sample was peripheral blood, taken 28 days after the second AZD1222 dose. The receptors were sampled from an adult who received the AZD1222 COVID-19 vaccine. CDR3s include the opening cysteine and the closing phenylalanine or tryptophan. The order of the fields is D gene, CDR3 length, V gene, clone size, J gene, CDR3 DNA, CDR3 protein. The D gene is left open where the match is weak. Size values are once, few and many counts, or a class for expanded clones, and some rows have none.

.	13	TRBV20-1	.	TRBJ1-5	TGCAGTGCTAGTCGGGGAAGAGATCAGCCCCAGCATTTT	CSASRGRDQPQHF
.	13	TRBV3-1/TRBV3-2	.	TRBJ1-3	TGTGCCAGCAGCCAAGATGGGGTGGCAGGACTATATTTT	CASSQDGVAGLYF
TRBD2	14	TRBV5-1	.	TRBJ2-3	TGCGCCAGCAGCTCGGGACTATACACAGATACGCAGTATTTT	CASSSGLYTDTQYF
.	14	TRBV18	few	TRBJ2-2	TGTGCCAGCTCACCACCTTACCTAACCGGGGAGCTGTTTTTT	CASSPPYLTGELFF
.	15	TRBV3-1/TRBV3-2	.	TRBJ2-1	TGTGCCAGCAGCCAAGATTTCGCCGGTAAAGGGGAGCAGTTCTTC	CASSQDFAGKGEQFF
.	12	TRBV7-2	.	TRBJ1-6	TGTGCCAGCAGCTTCGAGGGTTCACCCCTCCACTTT	CASSFEGSPLHF
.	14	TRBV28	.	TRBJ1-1	TGTGCCAGCAGTTTATGGGGAGCGAACACTGAAGCTTTCTTT	CASSLWGANTEAFF
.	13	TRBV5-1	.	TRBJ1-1	TGCGCCAGCAGCTTAGGAATGAACACTGAAGCTTTCTTT	CASSLGMNTEAFF
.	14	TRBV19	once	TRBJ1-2	TGTGCCAGTAGGACTGAACAGGCGGGCTATGGCTACACCTTC	CASRTEQAGYGYTF
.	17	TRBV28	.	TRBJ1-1	TGTGCCAGCAGTTTATCCCCATTTTCGCAGGGGCCCACTGAAGCTTTCTTT	CASSLSPFSQGPTEAFF
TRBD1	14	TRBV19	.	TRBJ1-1	TGTGCCAGTAGTAGGACAGGGTTGGCCACTGAAGCTTTCTTT	CASSRTGLATEAFF
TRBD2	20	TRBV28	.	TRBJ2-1	TGTGCCAGGGGTTTATGCCTCCCATGGACTAGCTGGGTCGTAGGGCATGAGCAGTTCTTC	CARGLCLPWTSWVVGHEQFF
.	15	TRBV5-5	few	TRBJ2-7	TGTGCCAGCAGCTTGACGATGGGGACCCCCTACGAGCAGTACTTC	CASSLTMGTPYEQYF
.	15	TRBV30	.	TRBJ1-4	TGTGCCTGGGGCAGGGGTTTTGCAACTAATGAAAAACTGTTTTTT	CAWGRGFATNEKLFF
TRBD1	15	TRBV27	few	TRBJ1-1	TGTGCCAGCAGTTTCCTCGACAGGGTAGGAACTGAAGCTTTCTTT	CASSFLDRVGTEAFF
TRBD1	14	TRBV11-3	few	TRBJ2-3	TGTGCCAGCAGCCCGGGACAGGGTTCGGCTACGCAGTATTTT	CASSPGQGSATQYF
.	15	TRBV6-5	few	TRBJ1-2	TGTGCCAGCAGTTATAAGACAATTCTTGGCGGTGGCTACACCTTC	CASSYKTILGGGYTF
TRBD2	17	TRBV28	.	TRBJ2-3	TGTGCCAGCAGTGCACCCGGACTAGCGGGAGTAATAGATACGCAGTATTTT	CASSAPGLAGVIDTQYF
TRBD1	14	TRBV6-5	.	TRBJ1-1	TGTGCCAGCAGTCGGACAGGCGCGGGATCTGAAGCTTTCTTT	CASSRTGAGSEAFF
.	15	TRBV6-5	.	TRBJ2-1	TGTGCCAGCAGTTACGGGGAGTACTCCTACAATGAGCAGTTCTTC	CASSYGEYSYNEQFF
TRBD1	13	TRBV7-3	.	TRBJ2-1	TGTGCCAGCAGCACAGGGGCGGTCAATGAGCAGTTCTTC	CASSTGAVNEQFF
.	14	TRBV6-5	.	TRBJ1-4	TGTGCCAGCAGATCGGACGCCTCTAATGAAAAACTGTTTTTT	CASRSDASNEKLFF
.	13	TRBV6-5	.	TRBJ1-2	TGTGCCAGCAGTTACTCCTTAAACTATGGCTACACCTTC	CASSYSLNYGYTF
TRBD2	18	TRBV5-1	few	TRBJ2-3	TGCGCCAGCAGCTTTGCCCCACCTAGCGGAGCTAGCACAGATACGCAGTATTTT	CASSFAPPSGASTDTQYF
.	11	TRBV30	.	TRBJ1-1	TGTGCCTGGAGTGTACTCCAAAAAGCTTTCTTT	CAWSVLQKAFF
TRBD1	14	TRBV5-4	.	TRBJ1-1	TGTGCCAGCAGCCGAGGGACAGGGCACACTGAAGCTTTCTTT	CASSRGTGHTEAFF
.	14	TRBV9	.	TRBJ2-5	TGTGCCAGCAGCCCCAATGTAGGGGTTAGGTCCCAGTACTTC	CASSPNVGVRSQYF
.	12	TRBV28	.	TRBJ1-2	TGTGCCAGCCTAGGGGGTGAAGGGGGCTACACCTTC	CASLGGEGGYTF